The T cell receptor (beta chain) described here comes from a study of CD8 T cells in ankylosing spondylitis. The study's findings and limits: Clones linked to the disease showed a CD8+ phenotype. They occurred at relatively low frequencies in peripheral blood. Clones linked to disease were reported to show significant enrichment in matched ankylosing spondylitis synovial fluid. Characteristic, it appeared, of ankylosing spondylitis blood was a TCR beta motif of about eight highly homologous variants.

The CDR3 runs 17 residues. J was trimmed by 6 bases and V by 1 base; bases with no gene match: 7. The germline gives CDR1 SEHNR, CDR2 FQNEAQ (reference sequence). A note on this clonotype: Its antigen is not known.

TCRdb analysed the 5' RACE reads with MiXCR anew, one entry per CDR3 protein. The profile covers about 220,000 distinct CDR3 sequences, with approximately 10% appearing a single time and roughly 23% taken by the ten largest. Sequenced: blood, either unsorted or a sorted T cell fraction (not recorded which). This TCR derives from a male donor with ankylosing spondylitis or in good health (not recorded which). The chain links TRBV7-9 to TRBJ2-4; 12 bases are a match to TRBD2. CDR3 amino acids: CASSLVRTSGAGNIQYF. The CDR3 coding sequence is TGTGCCAGCAGCTTAGTCCGGACTAGCGGGGCTGGAAACATTCAGTACTTC. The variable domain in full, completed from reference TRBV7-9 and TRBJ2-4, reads DTGVSQNPRHKITKRGQNVTFRCDPISEHNRLYWYRQTLGQGPEFLTYFQNEAQLEKSRLLSDRFSAERPKGSFSTLEIQRTEQGDSAMYLCASSLVRTSGAGNIQYFGAGTRLSVL.